This T cell receptor beta chain came from a study of response to subunit inactivated influenza vaccine. General observations from the study: Only a handful of new T cells, the authors suggested, are recruited with each seasonal influenza vaccination.

Germline V gives CDR1 SGHTA, CDR2 FQGNSA. The CDR3 spans 16 residues. Germline trimming cut 1 base from V and 7 bases from J; bases unmatched to any gene: 8. Via MiXCR, TCRdb re-called the RT-PCR reads, giving one row per CDR3 protein. There are 600,000 to 850,000 distinct CDR3 sequences in the sample; less than 15% occur only once, and approximately 7.6% lies in the top ten. This clonotype was recorded once. Its antigen is currently unknown. A much more abundant neighbour one base away suggests this may be a read error. This receptor was identified in a man aged 45 to 65 who received an inactivated influenza vaccine. Sample: PBMCs from blood, taken less than 15 days before vaccination. The V and J genes are TRBV7-2 and TRBJ2-2; 8 positions match TRBD1. CDR3 sequence (DNA): TGTGCCAGCAGCTTAGTTGCGACAGGGGAGTACGGGGAGCTGTTTTTT. Protein product: CASSLVATGEYGELFF.